The 24 T cell receptor beta chains in this list originate from one sample, sequenced in a study of blood T cell repertoires in COVID-19. Libraries were prepared by immunoSEQ multiplex PCR; TCRdb keeps only in-frame clonotypes and omits some of them. Of 87,000 or so clones in the sample, around 87% are singletons; the top ten hold around 4.5%. The sequenced sample was peripheral blood. Receptors originate from a woman at least 80 years old with acute or convalescent COVID-19.

Turning to this clone: At the DNA level, this CDR3 is encoded by other sequences in the same sample as well. The CDR3 DNA reads as TGTGCCAGCAGCTCACAGGGGGCTGGAAACACCATATATTTT. Translation gives CASSSQGAGNTIYF. The rearrangement uses TRBV7-2 and TRBJ1-3, with TRBD1 matching 8 bases. Trimming cost V 4 bases and J 2 bases; bases outside gene matches: 1. Germline V CDR1 and CDR2: SGHTA, FQGNSA. CDR3 size: 14 residues.

The chain couples TRBV6-8 to TRBJ2-1; 8 bases match TRBD2. Germline values: CDR1 MNHGY, CDR2 SAAAGT. CDR3 length: 18 residues. V gave up 0 bases and J gave up 8 bases; unmatched junction bases: 15. DNA of the CDR3: TGTGCCAGCAGTTACTCCAACCAGAAGCGGGGGAACCCTCATGAGCAGTTCTTC. Amino acid sequence: CASSYSNQKRGNPHEQFF.

The chain has TRBV6-1 and TRBJ1-3; 7 positions match TRBD1. The germline V gene encodes CDR1 MNHNS and CDR2 SASEGT. The ends lost 3 bases at V and 4 bases at J; junction bases unmatched: 6. The CDR3 runs 15 residues. The CDR3 DNA is TGTGCCAGCAGTGACAGGGGGGTCGGCGGAAACACCATATATTTT. As protein: CASSDRGVGGNTIYF.

The chain recombines TRBV11-2 with TRBJ2-3; TRBD2 might be the D (5 bases). The germline gives CDR1 SGHAT, CDR2 FQNNGV. V lost 1 base and J 3 bases, leaving 20 bases between the germline ends. This CDR3 has 18 amino acids. CDR3 in DNA: TGTGCCAGCAGCTTAGGAGGCGCGGGCAACGGTCCAACAGATACGCAGTATTTT. Its protein product is CASSLGGAGNGPTDTQYF.

J is TRBJ1-6 and V is TRBV29-1, with a weak D call TRBD1 (6 bases). The CDR3 is 19 residues long. V was pared by 5 bases and J by 5 bases, with 28 bases between. Germline V lookup: CDR1 SQVTM, CDR2 ANQGSEA. The chain's CDR3 is CSVCRRDRYWVGDNSPLHF. Written as DNA, the CDR3 is TGCAGCGTTTGCAGACGAGACAGGTACTGGGTTGGAGATAATTCACCCCTCCACTTT. Based on the CDR3 plus reference TRBV29-1 and TRBJ1-6, the full variable domain is SAVISQKPSRDICQRGTSLTIQCQVDSQVTMMFWYRQQPGQSLTLIATANQGSEATYESGFVIDKFPISRPNLTFSTLTVSNMSPEDSSIYLCSVCRRDRYWVGDNSPLHFGNGTRLTVT.

This chain connects TRBV9 to TRBJ2-5; 8 bases align to TRBD1. CDR3 size: 15 residues. Per germline, CDR1 SGDLS and CDR2 YYNGEE. V lost 3 bases, J lost 5 bases, and 9 bases stayed unmatched. The CDR3 reads CASSARDRISETQYF. CDR3 bases: TGTGCCAGCAGCGCCCGGGACAGGATTTCGGAGACCCAGTACTTC.

The V call is TRBV30, the J call TRBJ1-2; D gene uncertain. Trimming took 3 bases from V and 1 from J, leaving 9 bases between them. This CDR3 comprises 13 residues. Germline lookup yields CDR1 GTSNPN and CDR2 SVGIG (reference sequence). The chain's CDR3 is CAWRGGHNYGYTF. CDR3 nucleotide sequence: TGTGCCTGGAGGGGAGGGCATAACTATGGCTACACCTTC.

The chain uses TRBV29-1 and TRBJ1-1, with a possible D match to TRBD1 (6 bases). The germline V and J ends were trimmed by 4 bases and 3 bases, with 12 bases remaining between them. Germline loops: CDR1 SQVTM, CDR2 ANQGSEA. The CDR3 sequence is 13 residues long. Here the CDR3 reads CSVVGRGYTEAFF. The CDR3 nucleotides read TGCAGCGTTGTGGGGAGGGGGTACACTGAAGCTTTCTTT. The variable domain in full, with the rest retrieved from reference TRBV29-1 and TRBJ1-1, is SAVISQKPSRDICQRGTSLTIQCQVDSQVTMMFWYRQQPGQSLTLIATANQGSEATYESGFVIDKFPISRPNLTFSTLTVSNMSPEDSSIYLCSVVGRGYTEAFFGQGTRLTVV.

This clone has a single count. The CDR3 DNA follows: TGTGCCAGTCAAAGACTAGTCGGTACCGGGGAGCTGTTTTTT. Its translation is CASQRLVGTGELFF. The chain carries TRBV27 and TRBJ2-2; D might be TRBD2 (6 bases). Between the trimmed V and J ends, which lost 9 bases and 5 bases, there was a span of 16 bases. Germline loops: CDR1 MNHEY, CDR2 SMNVEV (reference sequence). The CDR3 is 14 residues long.

This rearrangement joins TRBV6-1 to TRBJ2-7, with TRBD1 as a possible D gene (5 bases). Germline assignment: CDR1 MNHNS and CDR2 SASEGT. The length of the CDR3 is 13 residues. The V and J ends lost 3 bases and 6 bases respectively, with 12 bases between them. The CDR3 nucleotides are TGTGCCAGCAGTGAGGCACAGGTTGGCGAGCAGTACTTC. This translates into CASSEAQVGEQYF.

The gene calls are TRBV5-8 and TRBJ2-7; D perhaps matches TRBD1 (5 bases). In germline, CDR1 is SGHTS, CDR2 YDEGEE. V gave up 0 bases and J gave up 0 bases, with 10 bases separating them. There are 15 residues in the CDR3. In DNA form, the CDR3 reads TGTGCCAGCAGCTTGGGGCAGGGCCGCTCCTACGAGCAGTACTTC. It translates to CASSLGQGRSYEQYF. Supplemented by reference TRBV5-8 and TRBJ2-7, the full variable domain reads EAGVTQSPTHLIKTRGQQATLRCSPISGHTSVYWYQQALGLGLQFLLWYDEGEERNRGNFPPRFSGRQFPNYSSELNVNALELEDSALYLCASSLGQGRSYEQYFGPGTRLTVT.

This clone was found once. The J gene is TRBJ1-2, the V gene TRBV7-8; weak D call: TRBD1 (6 bases). Germline-derived CDR1 and CDR2 are SGHVS and FQNEAQ. V lost 5 bases, J lost 4 bases, and 20 bases lay in between. The CDR3 is made up of 16 amino acids. The CDR3 protein is CASSANRGGQVYGYTF. CDR3 DNA sequence: TGTGCCAGCAGCGCCAATCGCGGGGGGCAAGTCTATGGCTACACCTTC.

This chain links TRBV29-1 with TRBJ2-1; TRBD1 might be the D (8 bases). The CDR3 length is 13 residues. Germline lookup yields CDR1 SQVTM and CDR2 ANQGSEA. The ends were cut back, 4 bases at V and 7 bases at J, with 14 bases in the middle. The CDR3 DNA is TGCAGCGTTGTAGGACAGGGAGGGAATGAGCAGTTCTTC. It is translated as CSVVGQGGNEQFF.

The V and J genes are TRBV29-1 and TRBJ2-7; weak D call: TRBD1 (6 bases). The CDR3 has 15 amino acids. With 6 bases removed from V and 0 bases from J, the gap between germline ends came to 18 bases. CDR1 and CDR2 from the germline V gene are SQVTM and ANQGSEA. This CDR3 reads CSVGRPTGLSYEQYF. CDR3 coding DNA: TGCAGCGTAGGAAGGCCGACAGGTCTCTCCTACGAGCAGTACTTC.

The rearrangement links TRBV5-4 to TRBJ2-3; 9 bases are a match to TRBD2. Trimming at V came to 3 bases and at J to 3 bases, leaving 2 bases not matched to a gene. CDR1 is SGHNT and CDR2 is YYREEE in the germline V gene (reference sequence). This CDR3 has 14 residues. The CDR3 region is CASSSSGVTDTQYF. CDR3 nucleotide sequence: TGTGCCAGCAGCTCTAGCGGGGTGACAGATACGCAGTATTTT.

CDR3 nucleotides: TGCGCCAGCAGCACCTGGGACAGCTTGCAGGCCACTGAAGCTTTCTTT. The encoded protein is CASSTWDSLQATEAFF. The V and J genes are TRBV5-1 and TRBJ1-1; TRBD1 matches at 7 bases. V was clipped by 4 bases and J by 4 bases; unmatched bases: 13. The germline CDR1 and CDR2 sequences are SGHRS and YFSETQ. This CDR3 is 16 amino acids long.

The chain links TRBV6-5 to TRBJ2-7; 9 bases fit TRBD1. The V segment lost 5 bases and the J segment 3 bases; nucleotides outside the gene matches: 8. From germline, CDR1 is MNHEY and CDR2 SVGAGI. This CDR3 is 15 amino acids long. The CDR3 sequence: CASSPSGTGLYEQYF. The CDR3 nucleotides read TGTGCCAGCAGTCCCTCCGGGACAGGGCTCTACGAGCAGTACTTC.

CDR3 coding DNA: TGTGCCAGCAGCCGGGACAACTCTGGAAACACCATATATTTT. Translated, it gives CASSRDNSGNTIYF. The chain employs TRBV2 and TRBJ1-3, with D possibly matching TRBD1 (6 bases). Germline V lookup: CDR1 SNHLY, CDR2 FYNNEI. V gave up 6 bases and J gave up 0 bases, with 9 bases separating them. The CDR3 runs to 14 residues.

CDR3 region: CASSQRDYRYEQYF. CDR3 bases: TGTGCCAGCTCCCAAAGGGACTATCGCTACGAGCAGTACTTC. The V gene is TRBV18, the J gene TRBJ2-7, with TRBD2 matching over 7 bases. The germline V gene encodes CDR1 KGHSH and CDR2 LQKENI. This CDR3 is 14 amino acids long. After removal of 6 bases from V and 3 bases from J, the junction contained 8 bases not matched to a gene.

The gene calls are TRBV19 and TRBJ1-5; D unclear. The CDR3 is 16 amino acids. The germline V and J ends were trimmed by 7 bases and 2 bases, with 18 bases remaining between them. The V gene's germline CDR1 is LNHDA and CDR2 SQIVND (reference sequence). The CDR3 loop is CASIGFFSRGNQPQHF. CDR3 sequence (DNA): TGTGCCAGTATCGGGTTTTTCTCGAGGGGCAATCAGCCCCAGCATTTT.

The chain recombines TRBV10-3 with TRBJ1-6; the D gene is possibly TRBD1 (5 bases). There are 13 residues in the CDR3. The V end lost 6 bases, the J end lost 7 bases, and 10 bases lay between the germline ends. Per germline, CDR1 ENHRY and CDR2 SYGVKD. DNA for the CDR3: TGTGCCATCAGCCGACAGACAAATTCACCCCTCCACTTT. Translation gives CAISRQTNSPLHF.

The chain combines TRBV5-1 with TRBJ2-2, with 10 bases aligning to TRBD2. The ends lost 0 bases at V and 5 bases at J; junction bases unmatched: 4. This CDR3 comprises 16 residues. The germline V gene has CDR1 SGHRS and CDR2 YFSETQ. This CDR3 is CASSLEGLAFTGELFF. CDR3 coding DNA: TGCGCCAGCAGCTTGGAGGGACTAGCGTTTACCGGGGAGCTGTTTTTT. The variable domain in full, with the rest retrieved from reference TRBV5-1 and TRBJ2-2, is KAGVTQTPRYLIKTRGQQVTLSCSPISGHRSVSWYQQTPGQGLQFLFEYFSETQRNKGNFPGRFSGRQFSNSRSEMNVSTLELGDSALYLCASSLEGLAFTGELFFGEGSRLTVL.

The table lists this clone with a count of one. This sequence joins TRBV2 and TRBJ2-7, with a possible D match to TRBD1 (6 bases). This CDR3 contains 13 residues. The germline CDR1 and CDR2 sequences are SNHLY and FYNNEI. V lost 7 bases, J lost 2 bases, and 12 bases lay in between. The CDR3 sequence is CASTRQEAYEQYF. Written as DNA, the CDR3 is TGTGCCAGCACGAGACAGGAGGCCTACGAGCAGTACTTC.

CDR3 DNA sequence: TGTGCCAGCAGCCTACGAGGGGGGGCTAGAAACATTCAGTACTTC. It yields the protein CASSLRGGARNIQYF. The chain recombines TRBV11-2 with TRBJ2-4; tentative D call: TRBD2 (7 bases). CDR1 and CDR2 (germline): SGHAT, FQNNGV. The CDR3 loop spans 15 amino acids. V lost 5 bases, J lost 6 bases, and 17 bases lay in between.